These T cell receptor beta chains were read from a single sample in a study of blood T cell repertoires in COVID-19. Profiled with immunoSEQ multiplex PCR; TCRdb holds only in-frame clones, not every one. Of tens of thousands of clones in the sample, approximately 88% were seen once. The sequencing sample was made of peripheral blood. These TCRs come from a man in his 60s with acute or convalescent COVID-19. Each CDR3 is given without its conserved first and last residue.

TRBV6-2/TRBV6-3,TRBJ2-3,ASSPNPWTSGLDTQY
TRBV14,TRBJ2-1,ASSIGLANNEQF
TRBV6-5,TRBJ2-3,ASSWQEPSTDTQY
TRBV23-1,TRBJ1-5,ASSQSAREISQPQH
TRBV9,TRBJ1-3,ASSVDTSGNTIY
TRBV9,TRBJ2-1,ASSVATGTSYNEQF
TRBV11-2,TRBJ1-2,ASSVLGRTYGYT
TRBV7-2,TRBJ2-7,ASSLTGTGYEQY
TRBV6-5,TRBJ1-3,ASSYRDRGGNTIY
TRBV6-2/TRBV6-3,TRBJ1-1,ASSYLGNTEAF
TRBV19,TRBJ1-4,ASRGGLGEKLF
TRBV6-5,TRBJ1-1,ASRPGGGTEAF
TRBV9,TRBJ2-1,ASSARDRGYNEQF
TRBV5-1,TRBJ2-6,ASAISGANVLT
TRBV4-1,TRBJ1-2,ASSQDLRNYGYT